Shown below are 26 T cell receptor beta chains from a single sample sequenced in a study of control samples from healthy donors and cancer patients. Using immunoSEQ multiplex PCR, the repertoire was profiled, and TCRdb retains in-frame clones only, with some absent. The data contain 130,000 or so clones, about 89% of them singletons. The specimen sequenced was blood. Receptor source: a middle-aged man in good health.

In this sample, this clone turned up once. The V call is TRBV6-2 or TRBV6-3, the J call TRBJ2-7, with D perhaps matching TRBD1 (5 bases). CDR3 size: 16 residues. Trimming stripped 0 bases from V and 5 bases from J, with 17 bases between. Germline V gene lookup returns CDR1 MNHEY and CDR2 SVGEGT. This CDR3 is CASSYSGAGPAHEQYF. In DNA, the CDR3 is TGTGCCAGCAGTTACTCAGGGGCAGGGCCGGCCCACGAGCAGTACTTC.

The rearrangement uses TRBV7-9 and TRBJ1-2; TRBD1 agrees at 8 bases. Germline CDR1 and CDR2: SEHNR and FQNEAQ (reference sequence). The CDR3 is 15 amino acids. The trim removed 5 bases at V and 4 bases at J, leaving 9 bases unmatched. CDR3 in amino acids: CASSPGQGKTYGYTF. The DNA of the CDR3 is TGTGCCAGCAGCCCCGGACAGGGCAAGACCTATGGCTACACCTTC.

The V gene is TRBV7-9, the J gene TRBJ2-1, with 7 bases matching TRBD2. This CDR3 spans 13 amino acids. The germline CDR1 and CDR2 sequences are SEHNR and FQNEAQ (reference sequence). V gave up 6 bases and J gave up 6 bases; unmatched junction bases: 5. The CDR3 protein is CASRSSGVNEQFF. The DNA for the CDR3 is TGTGCCAGCAGATCCAGCGGGGTCAATGAGCAGTTCTTC.

The chain links TRBV28 to TRBJ1-5, with no clear D. Germline CDR1 is MDHEN and CDR2 is SYDVKM. The CDR3 consists of 15 residues. V was shortened by 3 bases and J by 0 bases, with 9 bases between the two germline ends. The CDR3 region has the DNA TGTGCCAGCAGTTTCCCCGGGGATAGCAATCAGCCCCAGCATTTT. Translation: CASSFPGDSNQPQHF.

The chain combines TRBV2 with TRBJ1-5; D call uncertain. CDR1 SNHLY and CDR2 FYNNEI come from the germline V gene. This CDR3 has 15 amino acids. With 2 bases removed from V and 6 bases from J, the gap between germline ends came to 14 bases. The CDR3 DNA reads as TGTGCCAGCAGTGAATCAACGGCAGGAGCTCAGCCCCAGCATTTT. Its translation is CASSESTAGAQPQHF.

The chain joins TRBV20-1 to TRBJ2-7; D tentatively reads TRBD1 or TRBD2 (5 bases each). Trimming shortened V by 7 bases and J by 0 bases, and 7 bases separated the two germline ends. Germline V gene lookup returns CDR1 DFQATT and CDR2 SNEGSKA (reference sequence). The CDR3 contains 11 residues. CDR3 bases: TGCAGTGGGGGGAGCTCCTACGAGCAGTACTTC. Protein sequence: CSGGSSYEQYF.

V gene TRBV7-9 combines with J gene TRBJ2-7; tentatively, D is TRBD1 or TRBD2 (5 bases each). The CDR3 is made up of 16 amino acids. The V gene lost 1 base and the J gene lost 2 bases, with 15 bases spanning the gap. CDR1 is SEHNR, CDR2 FQNEAQ, per germline (reference sequence). CDR3 nucleotides: TGTGCCAGCAGCTTAGGGGACGGAAGCTTCGCCTACGAGCAGTACTTC. Protein product: CASSLGDGSFAYEQYF.

The V gene is TRBV5-1, the J gene TRBJ1-1; D remains unclear. Germline-derived CDR1 and CDR2 are SGHRS and YFSETQ. The CDR3 has 17 residues. V lost 0 bases and J lost 3, with 18 bases in between. CDR3 DNA sequence: TGCGCCAGCAGCTTGGACAGAAGAGGGTGGGCGGACACTGAAGCTTTCTTT. Translation gives CASSLDRRGWADTEAFF.

The count of this clone is one. This chain uses TRBV19 with TRBJ1-1; 7 bases map to TRBD1. The CDR3 runs 12 residues. V lost 3 bases to trimming and J lost 7 bases; unmatched junction nucleotides: 2. CDR1 and CDR2 (germline): LNHDA, SQIVND (reference sequence). The CDR3 is CASSIGTVEAFF. As DNA, the CDR3 is TGTGCCAGTAGTATCGGGACAGTTGAAGCTTTCTTT.

The chain employs TRBV28 and TRBJ1-5, with TRBD1 as a possible D gene (5 bases). This CDR3 spans 13 amino acids. CDR1 MDHEN and CDR2 SYDVKM come from the germline V gene. Trimming stripped 2 bases from V and 7 bases from J, with 9 bases between. The CDR3 DNA follows: TGTGCCAGCAGTTTAGGGGGGAGCCAGCCCCAGCATTTT. This encodes CASSLGGSQPQHF.

The J gene is TRBJ1-2, the V gene TRBV21-1; the table assigns TRBD1, which was not confirmed against the DNA. TRBV21-1 is a pseudogene locus. This CDR3 region has 14 residues. The CDR3 sequence is CASSPGTGNYGYTF. DNA of the CDR3: TGTGCCAGCAGCCCGGGGACAGGGAACTATGGCTACACCTTC.

The chain carries TRBV7-9 and TRBJ1-1; 9 positions agree with TRBD1. J gave up 3 bases and V 7 bases, and 3 bases lay outside the gene matches. CDR1 and CDR2 from the germline V gene are SEHNR and FQNEAQ (reference sequence). The CDR3 is 13 amino acids. CDR3 amino acids: CASTRTGDTEAFF. CDR3 bases: TGTGCCAGCACCCGGACAGGGGACACTGAAGCTTTCTTT.

The rearrangement joins TRBV18 to TRBJ1-1; the D is unclear. Germline V CDR1 and CDR2: KGHSH, LQKENI. The V and J ends lost 3 bases and 2 bases respectively, with 13 bases between them. This CDR3 is 15 amino acids long. The DNA of the CDR3 is TGTGCCAGCTCACCTGGACGGCCCTCTAACACTGAAGCTTTCTTT. Amino acid sequence: CASSPGRPSNTEAFF. Full variable domain (rest looked up from reference TRBV18 and TRBJ1-1): NAGVMQNPRHLVRRRGQEARLRCSPMKGHSHVYWYRQLPEEGLKFMVYLQKENIIDESGMPKERFSAEFPKEGPSILRIQQVVRGDSAAYFCASSPGRPSNTEAFFGQGTRLTVV.

The CDR3 region has the DNA TGTGCCAGCAGCGTACAGGGGGGGCAGGGAGAGACCCAGTACTTC. Protein: CASSVQGGQGETQYF. The genes are TRBV9 and TRBJ2-5, with D perhaps TRBD1 or TRBD2 (7 bases each). From germline, CDR1 is SGDLS and CDR2 YYNGEE. Between the trimmed V and J ends, which lost 1 base and 4 bases, there was a span of 14 bases. The CDR3 has 15 residues.

The genes are TRBV7-2 and TRBJ1-1; D gene ambiguous. CDR1 is SGHTA, CDR2 FQGNSA, per germline. The CDR3 covers 18 residues. V lost 3 bases to trimming and J lost 1 base, with 21 bases between them. The CDR3 loop is CASSFNNRLGTPNTEAFF. The CDR3 nucleotides are TGTGCCAGCAGCTTCAATAATCGGTTGGGAACACCGAACACTGAAGCTTTCTTT.

The chain uses TRBV7-2 and TRBJ1-1; D perhaps matches TRBD1 (6 bases). This CDR3 is built from 16 residues. Germline assignment: CDR1 SGHTA and CDR2 FQGNSA. The germline V and J ends were trimmed by 3 bases and 1 base, with 15 bases remaining between them. The CDR3 sequence is CASSLAQTRGNTEAFF. The CDR3 bases are TGTGCCAGCAGCTTGGCGCAGACCAGGGGGAACACTGAAGCTTTCTTT.

Only a few counts were recorded for this clone. The chain links TRBV6-4 to TRBJ1-6; TRBD1 matches 8 bases. The V gene end was trimmed by 4 bases and the J gene end by 7 bases; junction bases not matched to a gene: 9. Germline V gene data show CDR1 as MRHNA and CDR2 as SNTAGT. This CDR3 has 16 amino acids. CDR3 DNA: TGTGCCAGCAGTGTAGAAGGACAGGGAGGAAATTCACCCCTCCACTTT. Its translation: CASSVEGQGGNSPLHF.

The V gene is TRBV2, the J gene TRBJ1-2, with 7 positions matching TRBD1. In germline, CDR1 is SNHLY, CDR2 FYNNEI. The trim removed 8 bases at V and 4 bases at J, leaving 13 bases unmatched. The CDR3 has 15 amino acids. CDR3 loop: CASCDTLGTAYGYTF. The CDR3 nucleotides are TGTGCCAGCTGCGACACGCTCGGGACAGCCTATGGCTACACCTTC. The variable domain in full, completed from reference TRBV2 and TRBJ1-2, reads EPEVTQTPSHQVTQMGQEVILRCVPISNHLYFYWYRQILGQKVEFLVSFYNNEISEKSEIFDDQFSVERPDGSNFTLKIRSTKLEDSAMYFCASCDTLGTAYGYTFGSGTRLTVV.

This chain connects TRBV24-1 to TRBJ2-7; TRBD1 is a possible D gene (5 bases). Between the trimmed V and J ends, which lost 5 bases and 7 bases, there was a span of 8 bases. Per germline, CDR1 KGHDR and CDR2 SFDVKD. This CDR3 comprises 11 residues. The CDR3 here is CATSGRGEQYF. The CDR3 DNA reads as TGTGCCACCAGTGGAAGGGGAGAGCAGTACTTC.

The V gene is TRBV6-1, the J gene TRBJ1-5; D is unclear. The CDR3 spans 14 residues. Between the trimmed V and J ends, which lost 1 base and 2 bases, there was a span of 6 bases. CDR1 is MNHNS and CDR2 is SASEGT in the germline V gene. The CDR3 DNA sequence: TGTGCCAGCAGTGAAGTTGGTCGCAATCAGCCCCAGCATTTT. It translates to CASSEVGRNQPQHF.

The J gene is TRBJ1-3, the V gene TRBV29-1, with D unresolved. Trimming removed 7 bases from V and 0 bases from J, with 31 bases in between. CDR3 length: 20 residues. CDR1 is SQVTM, CDR2 ANQGSEA, per germline. CDR3 sequence: CSGPRALKGLQVISGNTIYF. In DNA, the CDR3 is TGCAGCGGCCCCCGTGCTCTAAAGGGTCTTCAGGTTATCTCTGGAAACACCATATATTTT.

The J gene is TRBJ1-1, the V gene TRBV6-6; D possibly corresponds to TRBD1 (5 bases). Trimming shortened V by 7 bases and J by 1 base, and 13 bases separated the two germline ends. The CDR3 sequence is 14 residues long. The germline V gene encodes CDR1 MNHNY and CDR2 SVGAGI (reference sequence). The CDR3 DNA follows: TGTGCCAGCACCCGGGGGGGAGGGAACACTGAAGCTTTCTTT. Translating it yields CASTRGGGNTEAFF.

The sample holds one count of this clone. The chain carries TRBV2 and TRBJ2-7, with TRBD2 identical over 9 bases. This CDR3 is 15 amino acids long. Germline trimming cut 1 base from V and 3 bases from J; bases unmatched to any gene: 4. Germline V gene data show CDR1 as SNHLY and CDR2 as FYNNEI. The CDR3, as DNA: TGTGCCAGCAGTGAAGGGTTAGCGGGGGTCTACGAGCAGTACTTC. Protein product: CASSEGLAGVYEQYF.

This clone has just a few counts. V gene TRBV19 combines with J gene TRBJ1-1; TRBD1 matches 8 bases. The CDR3 spans 13 residues. V lost 4 bases to trimming and J lost 3 bases; unmatched junction nucleotides: 1. Per the germline V gene, CDR1 is LNHDA and CDR2 is SQIVND (reference sequence). In nucleotides, the CDR3 is TGTGCCAGTAGTAGGACAGGGTACACTGAAGCTTTCTTT. This sequence encodes CASSRTGYTEAFF.

This chain joins TRBV5-1 and TRBJ2-5; 7 bases are a match to TRBD1. Germline CDR1 and CDR2: SGHRS and YFSETQ. This CDR3 has 14 amino acids. V shed 9 bases and J 2 bases; nucleotides not matched to a gene: 10. CDR3 protein: CATSQGNSQETQYF. CDR3 in DNA: TGCGCCACCTCACAGGGGAATAGTCAAGAGACCCAGTACTTC.

This clone was seen a handful of times. The V and J genes are TRBV19 and TRBJ2-3, with 9 bases that match TRBD2. Per germline, CDR1 LNHDA and CDR2 SQIVND (reference sequence). V trimming: 3 bases; J trimming: 4 bases; junction bases outside the gene matches: 8. The CDR3 is 16 amino acids. As DNA, the CDR3 is TGTGCCAGTAGTATTCCCCAGCGGGGGGTGGCAGATACGCAGTATTTT. This codes for CASSIPQRGVADTQYF. The full variable domain, rest sourced from reference TRBV19 and TRBJ2-3, is DGGITQSPKYLFRKEGQNVTLSCEQNLNHDAMYWYRQDPGQGLRLIYYSQIVNDFQKGDIAEGYSVSREKKESFPLTVTSAQKNPTAFYLCASSIPQRGVADTQYFGPGTRLTVL.